Presented here are 28 T cell receptor beta chains from one specimen sequenced in a study of shared clonotypes between healthy human individuals. Measured with immunoSEQ multiplex PCR; TCRdb has only the in-frame clones, and not every one. The sample records 2 million to 2.5 million clones, 90% to 96% being singletons. The sequenced sample consisted of naive CD4+ T cells sorted from blood. Noted subset: CD45RA+ positively selected. These receptors were taken from a man younger than 35 in good health.

CDR3 sequence: CASSLTGVAPLHF. The CDR3 bases are TGTGCCAGCAGCTTGACAGGGGTAGCACCCCTCCACTTT. The chain joins TRBV11-1 to TRBJ1-6, with 8 bases lining up with TRBD1. There are 13 residues in the CDR3. Trimming took 3 bases from V and 11 from J; bases not matched to a gene: 3. From germline, CDR1 is SGHAT and CDR2 FQDESV (reference sequence).

V and J are TRBV6-1 and TRBJ2-3; no clear D. Trimming cost V 8 bases and J 6 bases, with 12 bases left between them. Germline CDR1 is MNHNS and CDR2 is SASEGT. The CDR3 runs 12 residues. CDR3: CASRPAADTQYF. CDR3 sequence (DNA): TGTGCCAGCCGTCCCGCTGCGGATACGCAGTATTTT.

The chain uses TRBV30 and TRBJ1-2; tentatively, D is TRBD1 (5 bases). V dropped 5 bases and J dropped 3 bases, with 13 bases sitting between them. Germline V gene data show CDR1 as GTSNPN and CDR2 as SVGIG (reference sequence). CDR3 length: 13 residues. The CDR3 protein is CAWGAWADYGYTF. DNA for the CDR3: TGTGCCTGGGGGGCCTGGGCGGACTATGGCTACACCTTC.

The rearrangement joins TRBV6-4 to TRBJ2-2; TRBD1 might be the D (5 bases). Trimming left V 7 bases short and J 5 bases short, with 14 bases between. The CDR3 extends over 14 amino acids. Germline assignment: CDR1 MRHNA and CDR2 SNTAGT. CDR3 sequence (DNA): TGTGCCAGCACCGACCAGGGTGGGACCGGGGAGCTGTTTTTT. Its protein product is CASTDQGGTGELFF.

This chain connects TRBV6-5 to TRBJ1-2; tentative D call: TRBD1 (6 bases). Germline V gene sequence: CDR1 MNHEY, CDR2 SVGAGI. The V end lost 5 bases, the J end lost 4 bases, and 11 bases lay between the germline ends. CDR3 length: 13 residues. CDR3 sequence (DNA): TGTGCCAGCAGTACGACAGGTGTCTATGGCTACACCTTC. It yields the protein CASSTTGVYGYTF.

Notes on this clone: The sample has other DNA sequences that encode this CDR3 too. The genes are TRBV5-4 and TRBJ1-1, with D possibly TRBD1 on 6 matching bases. This CDR3 comprises 14 residues. From germline, CDR1 is SGHNT and CDR2 YYREEE (reference sequence). With 2 bases removed from V and 2 bases from J, the gap between germline ends came to 10 bases. CDR3: CASSFSGANTEAFF. CDR3 bases: TGTGCCAGCAGCTTTTCGGGGGCCAACACTGAAGCTTTCTTT.

V and J are TRBV6-5 and TRBJ1-6; D gene unclear. Between the trimmed V and J ends, which lost 2 bases and 9 bases, there was a span of 14 bases. The CDR3 has 15 residues. Germline V gene lookup returns CDR1 MNHEY and CDR2 SVGAGI. Here the CDR3 reads CASSYRRESTSPLHF. CDR3 DNA: TGTGCCAGCAGTTACAGACGGGAATCCACTTCACCCCTCCACTTT.

The V and J genes are TRBV27 and TRBJ1-6, with a weak D call TRBD1 (5 bases). V gave up 3 bases and J gave up 2 bases, with 11 bases separating them. CDR3 length: 16 amino acids. In germline, CDR1 is MNHEY, CDR2 SMNVEV (reference sequence). CDR3 in amino acids: CASSFRQGPYNSPLHF. In DNA, the CDR3 is TGTGCCAGCAGTTTTAGGCAGGGACCCTATAATTCACCCCTCCACTTT.

The genes are TRBV5-6 and TRBJ1-1; 9 bases match TRBD1. Germline CDR1 and CDR2: SGHDT and YYEEEE. The CDR3 spans 12 residues. The trim removed 5 bases at V and 10 bases at J, leaving 6 bases unmatched. CDR3 coding DNA: TGTGCCAGCAGTGGGACAGGGAGTGTAGCTTTCTTT. Its protein is CASSGTGSVAFF. Full variable domain (rest looked up from reference TRBV5-6 and TRBJ1-1): DAGVTQSPTHLIKTRGQQVTLRCSPKSGHDTVSWYQQALGQGPQFIFQYYEEEERQRGNFPDRFSGHQFPNYSSELNVNALLLGDSALYLCASSGTGSVAFFGQGTRLTVV.

The chain combines TRBV20-1 with TRBJ2-5, with D unclear. Germline lookup yields CDR1 DFQATT and CDR2 SNEGSKA (reference sequence). CDR3 size: 11 residues. V was shortened by 5 bases and J by 4 bases, with 8 bases between the two germline ends. The CDR3 nucleotides are TGCAGTGCTGGGGTTTCAGAGACCCAGTACTTC. It specifies CSAGVSETQYF.

The CDR3 region is CASSPSDPYEQYF. The CDR3 nucleotides are TGCGCCAGCAGTCCTAGCGATCCCTACGAGCAGTACTTC. The chain combines TRBV4-1 with TRBJ2-7; maybe TRBD2 (6 bases). CDR1 is MGHRA, CDR2 YSYEKL, per germline. CDR3 length equals 13 residues. The germline V and J ends were trimmed by 6 bases and 2 bases, with 11 bases remaining between them.

The V and J genes are TRBV19 and TRBJ2-2, with 10 bases aligning to TRBD1. The V and J ends lost 5 bases and 6 bases, in that order; junction bases with no gene match: 6. This CDR3 has 15 residues. Germline assignment: CDR1 LNHDA and CDR2 SQIVND (reference sequence). CDR3 coding DNA: TGTGCCAGTAGTTCGACAGGGGGCATTTCCGGGGAGCTGTTTTTT. Amino acid sequence: CASSSTGGISGELFF.

This clone has a single count. The chain couples TRBV5-1 to TRBJ1-3, with unresolved D. The CDR3 totals 16 residues. The germline gives CDR1 SGHRS, CDR2 YFSETQ. Deletions cut 0 bases from V and 0 bases from J, with 10 bases between. CDR3 in amino acids: CASSLEGSYSGNTIYF. In DNA, the CDR3 is TGCGCCAGCAGCTTGGAGGGCAGCTACTCTGGAAACACCATATATTTT.

The gene calls are TRBV6-1 and TRBJ1-6; 7 nucleotides agree with TRBD1. CDR3 size: 15 residues. The V gene's germline CDR1 is MNHNS and CDR2 SASEGT. J lost 9 bases, V lost 1 base, and 6 bases had no gene match. CDR3 sequence reads: CASSEGAGGSSPLHF. Here the CDR3 DNA reads TGTGCCAGCAGTGAAGGGGCAGGGGGTAGTTCACCCCTCCACTTT.

The chain employs TRBV6-1 and TRBJ2-3; D not certain. This CDR3 comprises 13 residues. The V gene's germline CDR1 is MNHNS and CDR2 SASEGT. V gave up 2 bases and J gave up 1 base, with 4 bases separating them. CDR3 DNA sequence: TGTGCCAGCAGTGAACAGGGCACAGATACGCAGTATTTT. This translates into CASSEQGTDTQYF.

This chain links TRBV5-4 with TRBJ1-2; 8 bases agree with TRBD1. Per germline, CDR1 SGHNT and CDR2 YYREEE (reference sequence). V lost 5 bases and J lost 4; bases outside the gene matches: 10. The CDR3 spans 15 residues. CDR3 DNA: TGTGCCAGCAGACAGGAAACAGGGGGTTCCTATGGCTACACCTTC. It encodes CASRQETGGSYGYTF.

J is TRBJ2-7 and V is TRBV9; 7 nucleotides align to TRBD1. Germline CDR1 SGDLS, CDR2 YYNGEE. The V and J ends lost 4 bases and 0 bases, in that order; junction bases with no gene match: 7. The CDR3 is 15 amino acids. Written as DNA, the CDR3 is TGTGCCAGCAGCCAAGGGACAGCCATCTCCTACGAGCAGTACTTC. Translating gives CASSQGTAISYEQYF.

This chain joins TRBV28 and TRBJ2-7; 8 bases line up with TRBD1. Germline values: CDR1 MDHEN, CDR2 SYDVKM. V gave up 5 bases and J gave up 6 bases; unmatched junction bases: 9. The CDR3 is 14 residues long. The CDR3 DNA reads as TGTGCCAGCAGTGGCCCCGGGACAGGCCTCGAGCAGTACTTC. Encoded protein: CASSGPGTGLEQYF.

The gene calls are TRBV2 and TRBJ2-7, with D unclear. The CDR3 runs to 15 residues. The V end was cut by 6 bases, the J end by 0 bases, with 15 bases between. CDR1 is SNHLY, CDR2 FYNNEI, per germline. CDR3 bases: TGTGCCAGCAGACTCGGTCGGGCCGGCTCCTACGAGCAGTACTTC. It yields the protein CASRLGRAGSYEQYF. Full variable domain (rest looked up from reference TRBV2 and TRBJ2-7): EPEVTQTPSHQVTQMGQEVILRCVPISNHLYFYWYRQILGQKVEFLVSFYNNEISEKSEIFDDQFSVERPDGSNFTLKIRSTKLEDSAMYFCASRLGRAGSYEQYFGPGTRLTVT.

Worth noting for this clone: The sample holds other DNA sequences that translate to the same CDR3. The CDR3 protein is CSVGGTEAFF. CDR3 sequence (DNA): TGCAGCGTCGGGGGCACTGAAGCTTTCTTT. This sequence joins TRBV29-1 and TRBJ1-1, with D perhaps TRBD1 (5 bases). Per the germline V gene, CDR1 is SQVTM and CDR2 is ANQGSEA. This CDR3 is built from 10 residues. Trimming took off 6 bases at V and 4 bases at J, with 6 bases between the two ends.

V is TRBV5-4 and J is TRBJ2-1; 7 bases match TRBD2. With 4 bases clipped from V and 4 bases from J, the junction kept 11 bases outside the gene matches. The CDR3 has 16 residues. CDR1 is SGHNT and CDR2 is YYREEE in the germline V gene (reference sequence). The CDR3 reads CASSVPGTTHYNEQFF. CDR3 bases: TGTGCCAGCAGCGTCCCCGGGACTACACATTACAATGAGCAGTTCTTC.

The V gene is TRBV6-1, the J gene TRBJ2-7; 8 bases agree with TRBD1. Trimming took 3 bases from V and 0 from J; bases not matched to a gene: 7. CDR1 is MNHNS, CDR2 SASEGT, per germline. The CDR3 is made up of 16 amino acids. CDR3 sequence reads: CASSEQGAKSSYEQYF. The CDR3 DNA sequence: TGTGCCAGCAGTGAGCAGGGGGCTAAATCCTCCTACGAGCAGTACTTC.

Regarding this clone: This may be a read error, as it is one base from a much larger clone. Other DNA sequences in this sample translate to the same CDR3. The chain carries TRBV27 and TRBJ1-6; tentatively, D is TRBD1 (5 bases). Germline CDR1 and CDR2: MNHEY and SMNVEV (reference sequence). The CDR3 has 12 amino acids. Deletions cut 5 bases from V and 7 bases from J, with 6 bases between. The CDR3 here is CASSGGNSPLHF. DNA for the CDR3: TGTGCCAGCAGTGGGGGGAATTCACCCCTCCACTTT.

V usage is TRBV5-1 and J usage is TRBJ2-5, with D possibly matching TRBD1 (5 bases). Per germline, CDR1 SGHRS and CDR2 YFSETQ. This CDR3 is 14 amino acids long. Trimming left V 1 base short and J 5 bases short, with 12 bases between. The CDR3 here is CASSLRQMVETQYF. The CDR3 nucleotides are TGCGCCAGCAGCTTGCGACAGATGGTGGAGACCCAGTACTTC.

The genes are TRBV5-1 and TRBJ2-5; D is possibly TRBD2 (6 bases). Trimming stripped 4 bases from V and 4 bases from J, with 14 bases between. The CDR3 is 14 residues long. CDR1 and CDR2 from the germline V gene are SGHRS and YFSETQ. This CDR3 reads CASSGIGTSETQYF. CDR3 nucleotides: TGCGCCAGCAGCGGAATCGGGACTTCAGAGACCCAGTACTTC.

This sequence joins TRBV30 and TRBJ1-1; TRBD1 agrees at 8 bases. Germline V CDR1 and CDR2: GTSNPN, SVGIG (reference sequence). Losses at the gene ends were 5 bases for V and 7 bases for J; bases not matched to a gene: 6. The CDR3 is 12 amino acids. The CDR3 reads CAWDQGAGEAFF. The CDR3 coding sequence is TGTGCCTGGGATCAGGGGGCGGGTGAAGCTTTCTTT.

This chain connects TRBV7-2 to TRBJ1-2; TRBD1 matches 10 bases. CDR1 is SGHTA and CDR2 is FQGNSA in the germline V gene. The CDR3 length is 15 residues. V lost 5 bases, J lost 3 bases, and 6 bases stayed unmatched. CDR3 residues: CASSPRQGAYYGYTF. The CDR3 bases are TGTGCCAGCAGCCCGCGACAGGGGGCCTACTATGGCTACACCTTC.

The count of this clone is one. The rearrangement joins TRBV2 to TRBJ2-7; 7 nucleotides align to TRBD1. The V gene end was trimmed by 6 bases and the J gene end by 3 bases; junction bases not matched to a gene: 5. The CDR3 runs to 13 residues. Germline CDR1 SNHLY, CDR2 FYNNEI. The CDR3 DNA follows: TGTGCCAGCAGCTTCGGGACAGTCTACGAGCAGTACTTC. The encoded protein is CASSFGTVYEQYF.